The present T cell receptor beta chain was sequenced within a study of cytomegalovirus exposure and HLA in healthy donors. Study background: Earlier, 95 million to 130 million unique TCR beta sequences were recovered from around 180 million T cells by an analysis.

PCR used 60 Vbeta primers and 13 Jbeta primers. Only in-frame clones appear in the TCRdb table, and some are missing; sequencing was by immunoSEQ multiplex PCR. The sample yields over 75,000 clones, around four fifths seen once. As regards this clone: The target antigen is unknown.

Whole-study results and caveats: A missense DCLRE1C variant was associated with V- and J-gene trimming of TCR beta chains in a later analysis, and an independent cohort replicated the association. The authors later found TCR association rates varying by HLA locus, with DRB1 most and HLA-C fewest.

V was clipped by 6 bases and J by 9 bases, with 15 bases between them. Looked up from germline, CDR1 is LGHNT and CDR2 is FRNRAP. CDR3 length: 13 amino acids. This sequence joins TRBV12-5 and TRBJ2-1; possible D gene TRBD2, 5 bases. The receptor was isolated from a man aged 30 to 39 in good health and CMV-seropositive. Sequenced sample: PBMCs. In nucleotides, the CDR3 is TGTGCTAGTGGACCTAGCATGGGATCTGAGCAGTTCTTC. It encodes CASGPSMGSEQFF.